The 8 T cell receptor beta chains listed next were all sequenced from one sample in a study of PD-1 blockade in classical Hodgkin lymphoma. Each and every patient relapsed after autologous stem cell transplantation, and patients got differing brentuximab vedotin exposure. Method: immunoSEQ multiplex PCR; TCRdb's copy keeps in-frame clones and lacks some. The sample has fewer than 100,000 clones, just under 95% seen once. Sequences were derived from peripheral blood mononuclear cells (PBMCs), sampled at baseline. These receptors originate from a human donor with classical Hodgkin lymphoma.

The genes are TRBV21-1 and TRBJ2-6; the D call in the table, TRBD2, was not verified against the DNA. TRBV21-1 counts as a pseudogene. The CDR3 is made up of 17 amino acids. The CDR3 sequence: CASTPPVARSGANVLTF. The CDR3 nucleotides are TGTGCCAGCACCCCCCCGGTAGCGCGCTCTGGGGCCAACGTCCTGACTTTC.

This chain uses TRBV15 with TRBJ2-6; TRBD1 matches 7 bases. This CDR3 region has 18 residues. V was pared by 0 bases and J by 0 bases, with 5 bases of the junction left unmatched. CDR1 and CDR2 from the germline V gene are LNHNV and YYDKDF (reference sequence). The CDR3 region has the DNA TGTGCCACCAGCAGAGAGACAGGGATCTCCTCTGGGGCCAACGTCCTGACTTTC. Its protein is CATSRETGISSGANVLTF.

The chain employs TRBV28 and TRBJ1-1; D remains ambiguous. The CDR3 runs 13 residues. Germline CDR1 is MDHEN and CDR2 is SYDVKM. Trimming pared 2 bases from V and 7 bases from J, leaving 11 bases between. As DNA, the CDR3 is TGTGCCAGCAGTTTAACGCAAACGGGTGAAGCTTTCTTT. It specifies CASSLTQTGEAFF.

The chain employs TRBV5-4 and TRBJ2-1; perhaps TRBD1 as D (7 bases). The CDR3 runs 15 residues. V lost 10 bases and J 0 bases, leaving 17 bases between the germline ends. CDR1 is SGHNT, CDR2 YYREEE, per germline (reference sequence). The CDR3 is CAGGGGGRSYNEQFF. In nucleotides, the CDR3 is TGTGCCGGAGGGGGCGGAGGACGCTCCTACAATGAGCAGTTCTTC.

This clone appeared once. The chain uses TRBV4-1 and TRBJ2-7; TRBD2 is a possible D gene (5 bases). The germline gives CDR1 MGHRA, CDR2 YSYEKL. This CDR3 region has 14 residues. V dropped 0 bases and J dropped 3 bases, with 9 bases sitting between them. The chain's CDR3 is CASSQDPSHYEQYF. The DNA of the CDR3 is TGCGCCAGCAGCCAAGATCCTAGCCACTACGAGCAGTACTTC.

The genes are TRBV18 and TRBJ2-7; 10 positions match TRBD2. Germline CDR1 KGHSH, CDR2 LQKENI. The CDR3 runs to 15 residues. The junction had 7 bases not matched to a gene; V was cut back by 4 bases and J by 4 bases. CDR3 protein: CASSLASGSSYEQYF. The CDR3 DNA is TGTGCCAGCTCACTGGCTAGCGGGAGTTCGTACGAGCAGTACTTC.

The chain combines TRBV6-5 with TRBJ2-3; D is perhaps TRBD1 (6 bases). Germline CDR1 is MNHEY and CDR2 is SVGAGI. The ends were cut back, 3 bases at V and 1 base at J, with 14 bases in the middle. The CDR3 is 16 residues long. CDR3 bases: TGTGCCAGCAGTTATGTCCCGGCAGGGGGCACAGATACGCAGTATTTT. Protein sequence: CASSYVPAGGTDTQYF.

The V call is TRBV28, the J call TRBJ1-4, with a tentative D call TRBD1 (5 bases). CDR1 MDHEN and CDR2 SYDVKM come from the germline V gene. The CDR3 has 14 residues. V lost 3 bases, J lost 7 bases, and 12 bases lay in between. The CDR3 nucleotides are TGTGCCAGCAGTTTCGGGGGAATTGGTGAAAAACTGTTTTTT. Its protein product is CASSFGGIGEKLFF.